This TCR beta chain was obtained from a study of T cells in Graves' hyperthyroidism and ophthalmopathy. This clonotype has a handful of counts. Its antigen is unknown. The CDR3 has 13 residues. V dropped 0 bases and J dropped 4 bases, with 6 bases sitting between them. Germline loops: CDR1 SGDLS, CDR2 YYNGEE. Uncontrolled infection, other autoimmune disease, pregnancy and lactation each barred patients from inclusion. General study points: The blood repertoire included most of the expanded thyroid clonotypes above 0.001.

Amplification targeted TCR beta CDR3 regions from RNA transcripts. Using the HTBI primer set, a first-round RT-PCR was run on the TCR CDR3. TCRdb reprocessed the multiplex PCR reads with MiXCR, giving one entry per CDR3 protein. The data show more than 550,000 distinct CDR3 sequences, about 45% seen once. The sequence came from an adult man with Graves' disease, either hyperthyroidism or ophthalmopathy (not recorded which). The chain recombines TRBV9 with TRBJ2-3; D gene uncertain. Sample: peripheral blood or thyroid tissue (not recorded which). CDR3 bases: TGTGCCAGCAGCGTAGTTGGAGCAGATACGCAGTATTTT. It translates to CASSVVGADTQYF.